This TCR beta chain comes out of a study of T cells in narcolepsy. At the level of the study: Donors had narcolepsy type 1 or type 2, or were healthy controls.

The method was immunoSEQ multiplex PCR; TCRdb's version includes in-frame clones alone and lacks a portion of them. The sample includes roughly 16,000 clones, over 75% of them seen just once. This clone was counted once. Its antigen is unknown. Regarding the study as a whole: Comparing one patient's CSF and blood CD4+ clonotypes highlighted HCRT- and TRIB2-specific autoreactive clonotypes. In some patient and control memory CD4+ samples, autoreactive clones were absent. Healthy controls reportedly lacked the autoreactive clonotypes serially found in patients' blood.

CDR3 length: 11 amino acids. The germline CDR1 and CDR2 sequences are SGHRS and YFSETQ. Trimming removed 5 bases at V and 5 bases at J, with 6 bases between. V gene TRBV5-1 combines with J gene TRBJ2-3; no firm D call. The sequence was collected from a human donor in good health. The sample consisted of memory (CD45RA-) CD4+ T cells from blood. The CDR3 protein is CASRAVDTQYF. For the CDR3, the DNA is TGCGCCAGCAGAGCCGTAGATACGCAGTATTTT.